This TCR beta chain was documented in a study of blood T cells in healthy people across ages (dated by TCRdb to about 2015). With respect to the entire study: In model experiments, roughly one uniquely barcoded TCR beta cDNA molecule per two T cells was captured by template switching. Age-related changes in TCR beta repertoire diversity were measured in the study by deep sequencing normalized with unique cDNA molecular identifiers. The donors were divided into four age groups: young (average about 15 years), middle-aged (approximately 42), aged (about 62) and long-lived (around 80). Donors of different ages were randomly distributed across sequencing lanes to avoid experimental bias. Using the same blood draw, the study looked at two additional independent replicas of 1 million unique cDNA reads for two donors, one aged 18 to 30 and the other aged 80 or older.

Study-wide conclusions, independent of this receptor: Compared with the aged group, the long-lived group had more naive CD4+ T cells, fewer expanded clones and increased TCR diversity, a pattern suggesting age selection. Observed TCR beta diversity per million T cells fell roughly linearly with age, and a significant reduction was already apparent by age about 38. Since profiling was done on bulk unsorted PBMCs, naive and antigen-experienced compartments could not be conclusively compared. Donor CMV infection status was unknown, potentially confounding age-related changes in expanded clonotypes. Estimates of total diversity from one million sequenced T cells were regarded as lower bounds and underestimates. There was a strong correlation between observed TCR beta diversity and the percentage of naive T cells measured by flow cytometry.

The library was built by means of 5' RACE. The run used an Illumina HiSeq 2500. A second PCR of about 7 to 12 cycles was run with a J-beta primer mix and a sample-barcoded 5' primer. A unique molecular identifier was introduced onto each TCR beta cDNA molecule by a template-switch 5' adaptor carrying 12 random nucleotides. Each sample yielded at least 2.5 million CDR3-containing paired-end reads. First-strand cDNA synthesis was performed from all RNA using the Mint cDNA synthesis kit, with priming by a TRBC-specific oligonucleotide. After uracil-DNA glycosylase treatment, a first 18-cycle PCR used universal primers M1SS and BC2_uni_R on all cDNA. The paper's processing steps were these. Each sample was normalized by randomly selecting 1 million high-quality reads, each carrying a distinct molecular identifier. Instead of being binned into consensus sequences, reads that shared molecular identifiers were thrown out. MiTCR, run with a Q25 quality threshold and the strictest error-elimination algorithm, handled CDR3 identification, clonotype clustering and error correction. A nonparametric unseen species model using Euler transformation provided a lower-bound estimate of total TCR beta diversity. TCRdb redid the processing of the public reads, applying fastp at Q25 and MiXCR, and retained in-frame beta chains. Merged by CDR3 protein, the rows form single entries marked with the most common genes and DNA. None of the V and J calls come from the authors' own analysis; TCRdb made them. Recorded for this sample are about 1,500,000 distinct CDR3 sequences; approximately 42% of them occurred a single time. Roughly 7.9% of the sample lies in the top ten.

As regards this clonotype: This receptor's antigen is unknown. Qualities for individual bases were not recorded, and no much larger clone is one base off.

Systemically healthy Caucasian individuals from Russia, some 36 in total and aged roughly 6 to 90 years, were included as donors. Approximately 9.3 milliliters of peripheral blood were drawn from each donor into EDTA-treated Vacutainer tubes. PBMCs were isolated by Ficoll-Paque density-gradient centrifugation, with at least 6 million obtained per sample. Trizol reagent was used to extract total RNA from the PBMCs, yielding at least 6 micrograms per sample. Naive CD45RAhigh/CD27high T cell percentages were measured by flow cytometry on a PBMC aliquot from every donor. The CDR3 covers 13 residues, taking in both the cysteine and the phenylalanine. Left in the record is the CDR3 DNA by itself, 39 bases read in frame from the first base. The trim is 6 bases for V and 2 bases for J, with a gap of 10 bases between the germline ends. CDR1 and CDR2 were assigned from the germline V gene as SGHRS and YFSETQ.

The rearrangement joined TRBV5-1 to TRBJ2-3; the D segment cannot be called with confidence. Sequencing used blood. This clonotype was obtained from a woman younger than 35 in good health. The base sequence is TGCGCCAGCATGGTGAGGTCCACAGATACGCAGTATTTT. Translated, it reads CASMVRSTDTQYF.